The 5 T cell receptor beta chains listed next were all sequenced from one sample in a study of OX40 agonist ivuxolimab in advanced cancers. The protocol was immunoSEQ multiplex PCR, while the TCRdb copy is restricted to in-frame clones and leaves out a portion. Among 19,000 or so clones, roughly 87% were seen once, and the ten largest hold roughly 25%. The input for sequencing was CD4+ or CD8+ T cells sorted from blood, taken in a trial of the OX40 agonist ivuxolimab. The receptors stem from an adult with an advanced solid tumor such as melanoma, head and neck, liver or kidney cancer.

This chain links TRBV7-2 with TRBJ1-6, with D possibly matching TRBD1 (5 bases). V lost 8 bases and J lost 6, with 11 bases in between. Germline V lookup: CDR1 SGHTA, CDR2 FQGNSA. The CDR3 spans 13 residues. CDR3 coding DNA: TGTGCCAGCCGGGGGGATCTTAATTCACCCCTCCACTTT. Protein: CASRGDLNSPLHF.

This CDR3 reads CASSLADGFHGYTF. The CDR3 DNA sequence: TGCGCCAGCAGCTTGGCCGATGGGTTCCATGGCTACACCTTC. This chain links TRBV5-1 with TRBJ1-2; D remains ambiguous. Trimming left V 0 bases short and J 6 bases short, with 12 bases between. Per the germline V gene, CDR1 is SGHRS and CDR2 is YFSETQ. This CDR3 has 14 amino acids. Based on the CDR3 plus reference TRBV5-1 and TRBJ1-2, the full variable domain is KAGVTQTPRYLIKTRGQQVTLSCSPISGHRSVSWYQQTPGQGLQFLFEYFSETQRNKGNFPGRFSGRQFSNSRSEMNVSTLELGDSALYLCASSLADGFHGYTFGSGTRLTVV.

The V gene is TRBV19, the J gene TRBJ1-1; no firm D call. CDR1 and CDR2 (germline): LNHDA, SQIVND (reference sequence). The V gene lost 1 base and the J gene lost 4 bases, with 13 bases spanning the gap. This CDR3 contains 15 residues. CDR3: CASSIGVNFVTEAFF. CDR3 coding DNA: TGTGCCAGTAGTATAGGAGTAAATTTTGTCACTGAAGCTTTCTTT.

This clone is deemed medium-sized. The V call is TRBV19, the J call TRBJ1-1; D is unclear. This CDR3 spans 13 amino acids. Germline V lookup: CDR1 LNHDA, CDR2 SQIVND (reference sequence). V gave up 3 bases and J gave up 4 bases, with 9 bases separating them. DNA for the CDR3: TGTGCCAGTAGTATGTCCTGGGTCACTGAAGCTTTCTTT. Protein: CASSMSWVTEAFF.

The chain recombines TRBV5-6 with TRBJ1-2, with D hard to call. Germline V CDR1 and CDR2: SGHDT, YYEEEE. CDR3 length: 15 amino acids. Deletions cut 3 bases from V and 4 bases from J, with 16 bases between. This chain's CDR3 is CASSSYSSRSYGYTF. CDR3 bases: TGTGCCAGCAGCTCATACAGCTCCCGTTCCTATGGCTACACCTTC.